The clone carrying this TCR beta chain appeared many times. The antigen remains unidentified. The data derive from a study of glioma-infiltrating T cells. The study's findings and limits: Only very few CDR3 sequences appeared in both tissue and blood.

Amplification of TCR alpha and beta CDR3 regions from RNA used iRepertoire nested multiplex PCR. TCRdb reprocessed the multiplex PCR reads with MiXCR, giving one entry per CDR3 protein. The sample lists about 110,000 distinct CDR3 sequences; less than 30% were seen once. V was trimmed by 3 bases and J by 4 bases, leaving 15 bases between them. In germline, CDR1 is SGHAT, CDR2 FQNNGV. This CDR3 has 15 amino acids. The genes are TRBV11-2 and TRBJ1-1; no firm D call. Sequenced sample: glioma tissue, nonneoplastic brain tissue, or PBMCs (not recorded which). The TCR originated in a human donor with low-grade glioma or glioblastoma, undergoing nonglioma brain surgery, or in good health (not recorded which). The DNA of the CDR3 is TGTGCCAGCAGCTTCCCCCGGGCAGGCGCCACTGAAGCTTTCTTT. Protein product: CASSFPRAGATEAFF.